This T cell receptor beta chain was profiled in a study of Graves' ophthalmopathy and Graves' hyperthyroidism. About the research overall: Investigators collected peripheral blood at initial diagnosis, before any treatment was given.

Findings of the study overall: A majority of expanded thyroid clonotypes exceeding 0.001 frequency were likewise present in blood.

Per the germline V gene, CDR1 is ENHRY and CDR2 is SYGVKD. The CDR3 sequence is 15 residues long. V shed 5 bases and J 4 bases; nucleotides not matched to a gene: 5. TCR beta CDR3 regions were amplified from RNA transcripts. First-round RT-PCR employed HTBI primers, with a second-round multiplex PCR after it. TCRdb itself ran the multiplex PCR reads through MiXCR, one entry per CDR3 protein. The sample contains 300,000 to 350,000 distinct CDR3 sequences, roughly 15% of which appear only once. This clonotype was recorded at least ten times. Its antigen is as yet unknown. Moderate-to-severe activity, CAS ≥3, NOSPECS ≥4 and duration under 3 months were recorded for donors with ophthalmopathy. The study excluded patients with other autoimmune diseases, uncontrolled infections, pregnancy or lactation.

The rearrangement uses TRBV10-3 and TRBJ2-2; 9 nucleotides agree with TRBD1. Sequenced sample: peripheral blood. This receptor was obtained from an adult man with Graves' ophthalmopathy. CDR3 amino acids: CAISSDRGITGELFF. The DNA for the CDR3 is TGTGCCATCAGTTCCGACAGGGGGATCACCGGGGAGCTGTTTTTT.